The rows below give T cell receptor beta chains drawn from one sample of a study of shared clonotypes between healthy human individuals. Profiled with immunoSEQ multiplex PCR; TCRdb holds only in-frame clones, not every one. The profile shows some 2,100,000 clones, about 92% of them singletons. Specimen: naive CD8+ T cells from PBMCs. These receptors came from a man aged 18 to 29 in good health. Some clones in this sample may be carry-over from other donors' samples. The CDR3 runs from the conserved cysteine through the conserved F or W. Each record gives: V gene, J gene, clone size, D gene, CDR3 protein, CDR3 DNA. D genes are given only for firm matches. The listing skips clone size in some rows; elsewhere it reads once, few, many or a size class.

>TRBV4-3|TRBJ2-3|NA|NA
CASSQDDFLQESTDTQYF
TGCGCCAGCAGCCAAGATGATTTCCTCCAGGAAAGCACAGATACGCAGTATTTT
>TRBV11-1|TRBJ1-3|NA|NA
CASSLAPMFSEDSGNTIYF
TGTGCCAGCAGCTTAGCCCCAATGTTCTCCGAGGACTCTGGAAACACCATATATTTT
>TRBV5-6|TRBJ1-2|NA|NA
CASSLSSQGSFYGYTF
TGTGCCAGCAGCTTGTCTAGTCAGGGTTCCTTCTATGGCTACACCTTC
>TRBV6-1|TRBJ2-7|NA|NA
CASSVRETYEQYF
TGTGCCAGTAGTGTCAGGGAAACCTACGAGCAGTACTTC
>TRBV5-1|TRBJ1-5|NA|NA
CALGKDRLGNQPQHF
TGCGCCCTCGGGAAGGACCGCCTCGGCAATCAGCCCCAGCATTTT
>TRBV5-1|TRBJ2-3|NA|NA
CASGQGRGINPSTDTQYF
TGCGCCAGCGGTCAGGGGCGGGGGATAAATCCTAGCACAGATACGCAGTATTTT
>TRBV6-9|TRBJ2-3|NA|NA
CASSPPSAGGTDTQYF
TGTGCCAGCAGTCCACCCTCGGCAGGGGGGACAGATACGCAGTATTTT
>TRBV7-9|TRBJ2-2|NA|NA
CASSLANRDGTGELFF
TGTGCCAGCAGCTTAGCCAACAGGGACGGCACCGGGGAGCTGTTTTTT
>TRBV2|TRBJ1-1|NA|NA
CARNSQNMNTEAFF
TGTGCCAGAAACTCGCAGAACATGAACACTGAAGCTTTCTTT
>TRBV5-6|TRBJ2-1|NA|NA
CASSGPGPGNEQFF
TGTGCCAGCAGCGGCCCGGGACCCGGCAATGAGCAGTTCTTC
>TRBV11-2|TRBJ2-7|NA|NA
CASSLDSSYEQYF
TGTGCCAGCAGCTTAGATAGCTCCTACGAGCAGTACTTC
>TRBV27|TRBJ1-1|few|NA
CASSLSGGLITEAFF
TGTGCCAGCAGTTTATCGGGGGGGCTGATCACTGAAGCTTTCTTT
>TRBV6-7|TRBJ1-5|NA|TRBD1
CAAWGQGDNQPQHF
TGTGCCGCATGGGGGCAGGGGGACAATCAGCCCCAGCATTTT
>TRBV27|TRBJ1-1|few|NA
CASRHGDTEAFF
TGTGCCAGCAGACATGGGGACACTGAAGCTTTCTTT
>TRBV11-2|TRBJ1-2|NA|NA
CASSLGTAYGYTF
TGTGCCAGCAGCTTAGGGACAGCTTATGGCTACACCTTC
>TRBV15|TRBJ1-4|NA|TRBD1
CATSRTTGAGSTNEKLFF
TGTGCCACCAGCCGCACGACAGGGGCTGGATCAACTAATGAAAAACTGTTTTTT
>TRBV7-9|TRBJ2-1|once|NA
CASSHNSEQFF
TGTGCCAGCAGCCACAACAGTGAGCAGTTCTTC
>TRBV11-2|TRBJ1-1|few|NA
CASSQGTATEAFF
TGTGCCAGCAGCCAAGGGACGGCTACTGAAGCTTTCTTT
>TRBV9|TRBJ2-2|NA|TRBD2
CASSVRLAGGSNTGELFF
TGTGCCAGCAGCGTTCGACTAGCGGGAGGGTCGAACACCGGGGAGCTGTTTTTT
>TRBV10-3|TRBJ1-2|NA|NA
CAISESRADSWSNYGYTF
TGTGCCATCAGTGAGTCGAGGGCGGACAGCTGGTCTAACTATGGCTACACCTTC
>TRBV20-1|TRBJ2-3|NA|NA
CSAYNTDTQYF
TGCAGTGCCTACAACACAGATACGCAGTATTTT
>TRBV7-7|TRBJ2-1|NA|TRBD2
CASSPDLRLAGEHEQFF
TGTGCCAGCAGCCCCGACCTCCGACTAGCGGGGGAACATGAGCAGTTCTTC